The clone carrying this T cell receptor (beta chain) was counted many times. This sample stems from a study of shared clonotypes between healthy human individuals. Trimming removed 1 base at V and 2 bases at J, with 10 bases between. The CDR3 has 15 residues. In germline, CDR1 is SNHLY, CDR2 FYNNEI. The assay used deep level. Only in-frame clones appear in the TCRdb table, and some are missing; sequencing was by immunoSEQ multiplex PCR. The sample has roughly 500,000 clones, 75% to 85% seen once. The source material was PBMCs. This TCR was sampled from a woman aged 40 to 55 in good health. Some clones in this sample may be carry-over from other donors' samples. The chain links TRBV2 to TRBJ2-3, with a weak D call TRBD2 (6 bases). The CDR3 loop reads CASSEGTGVTDTQYF. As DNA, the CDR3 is TGTGCCAGCAGTGAAGGAACGGGAGTCACAGATACGCAGTATTTT.